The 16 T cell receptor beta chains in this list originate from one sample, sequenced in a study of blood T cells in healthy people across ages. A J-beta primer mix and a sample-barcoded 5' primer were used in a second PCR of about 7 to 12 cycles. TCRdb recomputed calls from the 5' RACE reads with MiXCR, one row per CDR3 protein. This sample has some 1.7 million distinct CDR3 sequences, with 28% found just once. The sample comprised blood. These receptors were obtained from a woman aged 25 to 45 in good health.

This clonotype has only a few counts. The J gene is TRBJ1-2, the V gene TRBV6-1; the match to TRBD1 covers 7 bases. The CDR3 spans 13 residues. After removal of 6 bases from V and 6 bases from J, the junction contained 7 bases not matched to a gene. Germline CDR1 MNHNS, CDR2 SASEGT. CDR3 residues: CASRPTGYDGYTF. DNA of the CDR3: TGTGCCAGCAGACCGACAGGGTATGATGGCTACACCTTC.

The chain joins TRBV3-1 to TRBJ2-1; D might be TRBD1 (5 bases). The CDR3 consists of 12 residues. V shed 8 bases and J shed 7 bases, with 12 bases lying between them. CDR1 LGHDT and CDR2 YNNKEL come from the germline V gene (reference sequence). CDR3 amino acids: CASGAASNEQFF. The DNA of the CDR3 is TGTGCCAGCGGGGCCGCAAGTAATGAGCAGTTCTTC.

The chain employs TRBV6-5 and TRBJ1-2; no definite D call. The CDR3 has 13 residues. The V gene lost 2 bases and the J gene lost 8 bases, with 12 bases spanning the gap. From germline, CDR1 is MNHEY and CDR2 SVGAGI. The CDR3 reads CASSYGGVRGYTF. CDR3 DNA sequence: TGTGCCAGCAGTTACGGTGGGGTCCGAGGCTACACCTTC.

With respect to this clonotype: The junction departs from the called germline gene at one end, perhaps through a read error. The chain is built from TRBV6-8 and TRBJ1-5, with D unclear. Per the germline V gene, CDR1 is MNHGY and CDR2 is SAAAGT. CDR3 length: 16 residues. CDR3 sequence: CSSSYSPGVPNQPQHF. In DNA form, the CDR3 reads TGTTCCAGCAGTTACTCGCCCGGGGTTCCAAATCAGCCCCAGCATTTT.

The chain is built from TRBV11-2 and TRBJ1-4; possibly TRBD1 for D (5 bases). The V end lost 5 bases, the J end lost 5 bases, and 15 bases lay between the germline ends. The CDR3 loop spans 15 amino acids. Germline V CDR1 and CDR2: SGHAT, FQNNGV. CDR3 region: CASSRNQGYNEKLFF. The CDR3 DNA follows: TGTGCCAGCAGCCGAAACCAGGGATACAATGAAAAACTGTTTTTT.

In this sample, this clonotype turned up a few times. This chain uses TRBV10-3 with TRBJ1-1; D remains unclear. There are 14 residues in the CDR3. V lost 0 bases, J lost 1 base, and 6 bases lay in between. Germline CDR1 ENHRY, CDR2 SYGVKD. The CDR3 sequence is CAISESPGNTEAFF. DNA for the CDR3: TGTGCCATCAGTGAGTCGCCCGGGAACACTGAAGCTTTCTTT.

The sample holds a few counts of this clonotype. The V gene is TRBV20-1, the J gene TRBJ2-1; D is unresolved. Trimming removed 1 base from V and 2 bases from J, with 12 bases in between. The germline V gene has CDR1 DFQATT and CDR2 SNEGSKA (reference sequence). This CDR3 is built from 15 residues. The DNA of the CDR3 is TGCAGTGCTAGAGCCGGCAGCTTGGCCTACAATGAGCAGTTCTTC. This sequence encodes CSARAGSLAYNEQFF.

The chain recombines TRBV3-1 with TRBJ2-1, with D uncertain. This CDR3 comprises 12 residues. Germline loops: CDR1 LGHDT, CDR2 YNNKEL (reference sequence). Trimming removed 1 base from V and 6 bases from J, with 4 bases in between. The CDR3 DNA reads TGTGCCAGCAGCCAAGCCATCAATGAGCAGTTCTTC. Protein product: CASSQAINEQFF.

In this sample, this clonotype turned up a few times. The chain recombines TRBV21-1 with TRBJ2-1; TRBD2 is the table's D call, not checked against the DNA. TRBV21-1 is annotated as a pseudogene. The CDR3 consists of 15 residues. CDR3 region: CASWEGRVYYNEQFF. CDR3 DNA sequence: TGTGCCAGCTGGGAGGGCAGGGTTTATTACAATGAGCAGTTCTTC.

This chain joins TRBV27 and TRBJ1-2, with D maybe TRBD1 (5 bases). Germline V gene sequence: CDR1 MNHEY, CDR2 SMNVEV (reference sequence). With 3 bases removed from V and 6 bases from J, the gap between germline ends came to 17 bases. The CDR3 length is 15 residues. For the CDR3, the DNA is TGTGCCAGCAGTTTCTCCCGACAGTCCCGAGATGGCTACACCTTC. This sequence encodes CASSFSRQSRDGYTF.

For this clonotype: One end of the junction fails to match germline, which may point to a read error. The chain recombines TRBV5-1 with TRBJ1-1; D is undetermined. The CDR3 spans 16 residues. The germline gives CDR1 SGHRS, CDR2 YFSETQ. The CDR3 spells CASSLRSNRAGTEAFF. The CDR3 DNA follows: TGCGCCAGCAGCTTGAGGTCAAATAGGGCGGGAACTGAGGCTTTCTTT. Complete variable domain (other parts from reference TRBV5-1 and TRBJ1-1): KAGVTQTPRYLIKTRGQQVTLSCSPISGHRSVSWYQQTPGQGLQFLFEYFSETQRNKGNFPGRFSGRQFSNSRSEMNVSTLELGDSALYLCASSLRSNRAGTEAFFGQGTRLTVV.

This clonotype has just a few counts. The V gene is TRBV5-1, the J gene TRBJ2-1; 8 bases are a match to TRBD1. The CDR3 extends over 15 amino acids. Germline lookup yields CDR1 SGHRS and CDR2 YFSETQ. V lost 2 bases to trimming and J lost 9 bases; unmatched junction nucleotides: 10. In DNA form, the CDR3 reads TGCGCCAGCAGCTTAGGACAGGGCTTTTTGATTGAGCAGTTCTTC. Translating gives CASSLGQGFLIEQFF.

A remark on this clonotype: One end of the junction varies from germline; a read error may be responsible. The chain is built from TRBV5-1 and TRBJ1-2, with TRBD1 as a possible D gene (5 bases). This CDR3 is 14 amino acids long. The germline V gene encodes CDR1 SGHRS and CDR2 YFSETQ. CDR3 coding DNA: TGCGCCAGCGGCTTGGATTCAGGGAGTGGGGGCTACACCTTC. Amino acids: CASGLDSGSGGYTF. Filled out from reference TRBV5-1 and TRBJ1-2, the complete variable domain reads KAGVTQTPRYLIKTRGQQVTLSCSPISGHRSVSWYQQTPGQGLQFLFEYFSETQRNKGNFPGRFSGRQFSNSRSEMNVSTLELGDSALYLCASGLDSGSGGYTFGSGTRLTVV.

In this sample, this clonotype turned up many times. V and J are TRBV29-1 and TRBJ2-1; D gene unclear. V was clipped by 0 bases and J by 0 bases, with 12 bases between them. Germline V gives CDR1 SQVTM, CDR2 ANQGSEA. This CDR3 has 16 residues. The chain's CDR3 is CSVEDSSDLSYNEQFF. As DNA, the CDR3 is TGCAGCGTTGAAGATTCGTCCGACCTCTCCTACAATGAGCAGTTCTTC.

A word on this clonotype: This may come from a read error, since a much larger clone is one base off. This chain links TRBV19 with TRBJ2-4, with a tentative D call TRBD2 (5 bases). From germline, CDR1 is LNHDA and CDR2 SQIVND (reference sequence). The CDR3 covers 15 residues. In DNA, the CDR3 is TGTGCCAGTAGTATAACGGGCGGAGGCAAAAACACTCAGTACTTC. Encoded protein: CASSITGGGKNTQYF.

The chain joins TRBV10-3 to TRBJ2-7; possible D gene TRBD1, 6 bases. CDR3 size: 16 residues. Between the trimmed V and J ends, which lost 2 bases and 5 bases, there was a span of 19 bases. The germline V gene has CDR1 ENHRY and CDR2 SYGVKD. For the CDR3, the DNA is TGTGCCATCAGTGAGACAGGACAGAGGAACCAGCACGAGCAGTACTTC. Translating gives CAISETGQRNQHEQYF.